This T cell receptor beta chain was observed in a study of blood T cell repertoires in COVID-19. Study overall: T cells, B-cell-depleted T cells, or PBMCs provided the cDNA or gDNA that served as material.

Original analysis: It was from reference gene primer amplification that nucleated cell counts were estimated. Assay used: immunoSEQ multiplex PCR; TCRdb lists only in-frame clones, some missing. That table supplies the V and J calls and clone size; D and trimming were determined from the DNA. This table holds roughly 97,000 clones, 90% found once. The CDR3 runs to 15 residues. The germline CDR1 and CDR2 sequences are SGHTA and FQGNSA. The V gene lost 2 bases and the J gene lost 6 bases, with 11 bases spanning the gap. This sequence joins TRBV7-2 and TRBJ1-6; D is perhaps TRBD1 (6 bases). Sequencing input: peripheral blood. The receptor's source is a man aged 55 to 70 with acute or convalescent COVID-19. The CDR3 DNA sequence: TGTGCCAGCAGCTTAATGCAGGGGTCTAATTCACCCCTCCACTTT. Translating it yields CASSLMQGSNSPLHF.